This is a list of T cell receptor beta chains from one sample in a study of vaccination effects on CD4 cells after COVID-19. No cognate antigen is known for these TCRs. Method: immunoSEQ multiplex PCR; TCRdb's copy keeps in-frame clones and lacks some. Of some 22,000 clones detected, 65% to 85% appear once; the ten largest clones hold approximately 10%. Sequenced here: CD4+ T cells from PBMCs cultured with HCoV-229E spike peptides, sampled after COVID-19 vaccination. The receptors come from a human donor who received a COVID-19 vaccine. Both conserved end residues are part of each CDR3. The D gene is left open where the match is weak. A row's size may be missing; if present it is once, few, many or a size class.

NA	TRBV7-9	13	TRBJ2-5	TRBD1	CASSGGQAETQYF	TGTGCCAGCAGCGGGGGACAGGCGGAGACCCAGTACTTC
NA	TRBV5-1	17	TRBJ2-3	TRBD2	CASSLARTSGFRDTQYF	TGCGCCAGCAGCTTGGCTCGGACTAGCGGGTTTCGAGATACGCAGTATTTT
NA	TRBV4-1	17	TRBJ1-3	NA	CASSQGGAGSSGNTIYF	TGCGCCAGCAGCCAAGGGGGAGCGGGGAGCTCTGGAAACACCATATATTTT
NA	TRBV27	13	TRBJ1-2	NA	CASSLGAGQGYTF	TGTGCCAGCAGTTTAGGGGCAGGGCAAGGCTACACCTTC
NA	TRBV2	17	TRBJ1-2	NA	CASSGRRGQKSDYGYTF	TGTGCCAGCAGTGGTAGGAGGGGTCAAAAAAGTGACTATGGCTACACCTTC
NA	TRBV19	16	TRBJ2-3	TRBD2	CASSYRPGLVSDTQYF	TGTGCCAGTAGTTATAGACCGGGACTAGTATCAGATACGCAGTATTTT
NA	TRBV7-8	16	TRBJ2-2	TRBD1	CASSLVGQGGTGELFF	TGTGCCAGCAGCTTAGTCGGACAGGGTGGCACCGGGGAGCTGTTTTTT
NA	TRBV10-3	13	TRBJ2-1	NA	CAISGAAGNEQFF	TGTGCCATCAGTGGCGCGGCGGGTAATGAGCAGTTCTTC
once	TRBV5-4	15	TRBJ1-4	NA	CASSPEGTGYEKLFF	TGTGCCAGCAGCCCCGAGGGTACAGGGTATGAAAAACTGTTTTTT
NA	TRBV11-1	14	TRBJ2-4	NA	CASSSQGAKNIQYF	TGTGCCAGCAGCTCTCAGGGGGCCAAAAACATTCAGTACTTC
NA	TRBV19	15	TRBJ1-2	NA	CASSIEAGRAYGYTF	TGTGCCAGTAGTATCGAGGCAGGGCGGGCCTATGGCTACACCTTC
NA	TRBV13	13	TRBJ2-3	NA	CASSLGGATLQYF	TGTGCCAGCAGCTTAGGAGGGGCGACGTTGCAGTATTTT
NA	TRBV5-1	14	TRBJ1-6	NA	CASSRDFGNSPLHF	TGCGCCAGCAGTAGGGACTTCGGTAATTCACCCCTCCACTTT
few	TRBV6-5	15	TRBJ2-7	TRBD1	CASSYRTGFGYEQYF	TGTGCCAGCAGTTATCGGACAGGGTTTGGGTACGAGCAGTACTTC
NA	TRBV10-3	13	TRBJ1-1	NA	CAISEQQGAEAFF	TGTGCCATCAGTGAGCAACAGGGAGCTGAAGCTTTCTTT
NA	TRBV4-1	14	TRBJ2-1	NA	CASSQEIRVNEQFF	TGCGCCAGCAGCCAAGAGATCAGGGTTAATGAGCAGTTCTTC
NA	TRBV5-4	18	TRBJ2-4	TRBD2	CASSLVGGGSGVKNIQYF	TGTGCCAGCAGCTTGGTCGGAGGGGGTAGCGGGGTTAAAAACATTCAGTACTTC